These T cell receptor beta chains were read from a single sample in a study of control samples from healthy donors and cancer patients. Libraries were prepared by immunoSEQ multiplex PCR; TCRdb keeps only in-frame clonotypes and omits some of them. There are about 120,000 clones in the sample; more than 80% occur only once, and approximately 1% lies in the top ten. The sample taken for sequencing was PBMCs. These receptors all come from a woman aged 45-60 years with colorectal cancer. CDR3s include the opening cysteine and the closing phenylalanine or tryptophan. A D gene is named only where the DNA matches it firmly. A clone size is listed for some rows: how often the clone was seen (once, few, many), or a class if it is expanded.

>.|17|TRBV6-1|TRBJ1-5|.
TGTGCCAGCAGTGAAGCGGGTTGGGGGGCCAGCAATCAGCCCCAGCATTTT
CASSEAGWGASNQPQHF
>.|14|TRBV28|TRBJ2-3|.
TGTGCCAGCAGTGATGGACTCATCACAGATACGCAGTATTTT
CASSDGLITDTQYF
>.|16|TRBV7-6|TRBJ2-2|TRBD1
TGTGCCAGCAGCTTAGCTTCAGGGGGTTCCACCGGGGAGCTGTTTTTT
CASSLASGGSTGELFF
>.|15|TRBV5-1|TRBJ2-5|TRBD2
TGCGCCAGCAGCTTCATTAGCGGGAGCCCCGAAGCCCAGTACTTC
CASSFISGSPEAQYF
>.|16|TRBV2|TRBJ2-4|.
TGTGCCAGCAGGCCCCGGGGGGCCGGCGCCAAAAACATTCAGTACTTC
CASRPRGAGAKNIQYF
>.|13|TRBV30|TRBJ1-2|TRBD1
TGTGCCTGGAGTAATCAGGGGGCGAGAGGCTACACCTTC
CAWSNQGARGYTF
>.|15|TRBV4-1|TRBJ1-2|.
TGCGCCAGCAGCCAAACCGTCGTTGTTGGGCAGGGCCCTCGCTTC
CASSQTVVVGQGPRF
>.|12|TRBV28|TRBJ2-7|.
TGTGCCAGCAGTTTACTCGCCTACGAGCAGTACTTC
CASSLLAYEQYF
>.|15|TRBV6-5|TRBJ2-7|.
TGTGCCAGCAGTTACTCGGGGTTAGGGGAGCCCCAGCAGTACTTC
CASSYSGLGEPQQYF
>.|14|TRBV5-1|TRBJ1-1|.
TGCGCCAGCAGCCCGGCAGGGGTCAACACTGAAGCTTTCTTT
CASSPAGVNTEAFF
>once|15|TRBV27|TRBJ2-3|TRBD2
TGTGCCAGCAGACGACTAGCGGAGATCACAGATACGCAGTATTTT
CASRRLAEITDTQYF
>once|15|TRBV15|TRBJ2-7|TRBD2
TGTGCCACCAGCAGAGGACTAGCGGGGGCCTACGAGCAGTACTTC
CATSRGLAGAYEQYF
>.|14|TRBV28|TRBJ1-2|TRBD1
TGTGCCAGCACCGCTGGGGGACAGGCGTATGGCTACACCTTC
CASTAGGQAYGYTF
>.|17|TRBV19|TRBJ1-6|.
TGTGCCAGTAGTATGAGTATCGTGCAGACGATGGATTCACCCCTCCACTTT
CASSMSIVQTMDSPLHF
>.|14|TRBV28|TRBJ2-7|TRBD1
TGTGCCAGCAGTACCCGGGACAGGGGGCAATGGATGGACTTC
CASSTRDRGQWMDF
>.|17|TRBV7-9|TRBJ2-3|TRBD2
TGTGCCAGCAGCCTGCCGTGGGTAGCGGGGAGCACAGATACGCAGTATTTT
CASSLPWVAGSTDTQYF
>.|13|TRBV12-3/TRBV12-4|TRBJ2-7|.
TGTGCCAGCGGGGTAGAACAGGGTTCCGAGCAGTACTTC
CASGVEQGSEQYF
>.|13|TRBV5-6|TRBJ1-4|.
TGTGCCAGCAGCTTGGTGGGGGTTGAAAAACTGTTTTTT
CASSLVGVEKLFF